The 32 T cell receptor beta chains in this list originate from one sample, sequenced in a study of regulatory T cells in long-lasting Graves disease. The time point: newly diagnosed GD, antithyroid drugs for less than 3 months. From RNA extracted from PBMCs, the TCR library was made. With iRepertoire HTBI primers and Arm-PCR of CDR3 regions, TCR beta libraries were built. TCRdb reprocessed the multiplex PCR reads with MiXCR, giving one entry per CDR3 protein. This sample has under 300,000 distinct CDR3 sequences; around 21% occur once, and the top ten carry approximately 14%. This specimen was peripheral blood mononuclear cells (PBMCs), taken at new diagnosis, from a patient treated with antithyroid drugs. The receptors were sampled from a female donor with Graves disease.

This clonotype was detected many times. The chain carries TRBV27 and TRBJ2-2, with TRBD1 as a possible D gene (5 bases). In germline, CDR1 is MNHEY, CDR2 SMNVEV (reference sequence). V was pared by 0 bases and J by 0 bases, with 11 bases between. The CDR3 totals 17 residues. CDR3 DNA: TGTGCCAGCAGTTTATCGATCGACAGTTCGAACACCGGGGAGCTGTTTTTT. Translation gives CASSLSIDSSNTGELFF.

This clonotype was picked up a small number of times. The J gene is TRBJ1-2, the V gene TRBV19; 8 bases are a match to TRBD1. Germline-derived CDR1 and CDR2 are LNHDA and SQIVND (reference sequence). V dropped 4 bases and J dropped 6; count of bases not matched to a gene: 22. This CDR3 spans 19 amino acids. CDR3 coding DNA: TGTGCCAGTAGTAGCTTCTTCATTCAGGGGGCGACGGGGGGGCATGGCTACACCTTC. Its protein is CASSSFFIQGATGGHGYTF. Together with reference TRBV19 and TRBJ1-2, the CDR3 gives the full variable domain: DGGITQSPKYLFRKEGQNVTLSCEQNLNHDAMYWYRQDPGQGLRLIYYSQIVNDFQKGDIAEGYSVSREKKESFPLTVTSAQKNPTAFYLCASSSFFIQGATGGHGYTFGSGTRLTVV.

This clonotype appeared a few times. The genes are TRBV5-5 and TRBJ1-1, with 9 bases fitting TRBD1. V gave up 1 base and J gave up 0 bases; unmatched junction bases: 10. The CDR3 is 18 residues long. Germline-derived CDR1 and CDR2 are SGHKS and YYEKEE (reference sequence). The CDR3 is CASSLSPTGGSLNTEAFF. In DNA, the CDR3 is TGTGCCAGCAGCTTGTCCCCAACAGGGGGCAGCTTGAACACTGAAGCTTTCTTT.

This clonotype came up once. This clone may be a read error of a much larger clone one base away. This sequence joins TRBV6-2 or TRBV6-3 and TRBJ1-5; D ambiguous. The CDR3 has 14 amino acids. CDR1 MNHEY and CDR2 SVGEGT come from the germline V gene. CDR3 in amino acids: CACSRAVRNQPQHF. The CDR3 region has the DNA TGTGCCTGCAGTCGGGCGGTCAGGAATCAGCCCCAGCATTTT.

This clonotype has a handful of counts. The chain combines TRBV10-3 with TRBJ1-6; maybe TRBD1 (5 bases). The germline gives CDR1 ENHRY, CDR2 SYGVKD. Between the trimmed V and J ends, which lost 10 bases and 13 bases, there was a span of 17 bases. There are 12 residues in the CDR3. The DNA of the CDR3 is TGTGCCACCCGGGACCCCGAAGAGCCCCTCCACTTT. This codes for CATRDPEEPLHF.

Comment on this clonotype: A single base separates this from a much larger clone, so it may be a read error. The missing conserved phenylalanine or tryptophan at the end of this CDR3 makes a read error likely. This sequence joins TRBV12-3 or TRBV12-4 and TRBJ2-5, with 7 bases lining up with TRBD1. V lost 5 bases, J lost 2 bases, and 5 bases stayed unmatched. The CDR3 is made up of 14 amino acids. DNA of the CDR3: TGTGCCAGCAGTCCTGTGACAGGGCAAGAGACCCAGTACTCC. It codes for CASSPVTGQETQYS.

Only a few counts were recorded for this clonotype. The chain has TRBV6-2 or TRBV6-3 and TRBJ1-4, with 8 positions matching TRBD1. V lost 6 bases, J lost 4 bases, and 7 bases stayed unmatched. The germline gives CDR1 MNHEY, CDR2 SVGEGT. The CDR3 spans 15 residues. In nucleotides, the CDR3 is TGTGCCAGCAGCCCAGGGGGCGCGGGTAATGAAAAACTGTTTTTT. This encodes CASSPGGAGNEKLFF.

This clonotype was seen a handful of times. One base away lies a much larger clone, so this may be a sequencing read error. J is TRBJ2-1 and V is TRBV2, with a weak D call TRBD1 (7 bases). The CDR3 is 15 amino acids. The V gene's germline CDR1 is SNHLY and CDR2 FYNNEI. V lost 1 base to trimming and J lost 11 bases, with 18 bases between them. CDR3 sequence reads: CASSEEGLAGGKQFF. The CDR3 nucleotides read TGTGCCAGCAGTGAAGAGGGACTCGCAGGGGGGAAGCAGTTCTTC.

This clonotype has only a few counts. The chain has TRBV7-3 and TRBJ1-1, with D tentatively TRBD1 (5 bases). The germline gives CDR1 SGHTA, CDR2 FQGTGA. The CDR3 is 13 residues long. The germline V and J ends were trimmed by 2 bases and 4 bases, with 8 bases remaining between them. CDR3 coding DNA: TGTGCCAGCAGCTTATGGGGGAGCACTGAAGCTTTCTTT. Its translation: CASSLWGSTEAFF. The full variable domain, rest sourced from reference TRBV7-3 and TRBJ1-1, is GAGVSQTPSNKVTEKGKYVELRCDPISGHTALYWYRQSLGQGPEFLIYFQGTGAADDSGLPNDRFFAVRPEGSVSTLKIQRTERGDSAVYLCASSLWGSTEAFFGQGTRLTVV.

This clonotype was observed at least ten times. The J gene is TRBJ2-1, the V gene TRBV11-2, with a tentative D call TRBD2 (6 bases). The germline V gene encodes CDR1 SGHAT and CDR2 FQNNGV. V was cut by 5 bases and J by 2 bases, with 13 bases left in between. The CDR3 spans 15 residues. DNA for the CDR3: TGTGCCAGCAGCCCGCGGGGTCGGGCCTACAATGAGCAGTTCTTC. This gives the protein CASSPRGRAYNEQFF.

This CDR3 reads CASSSDEGWKTQYF. CDR3 coding DNA: TGTGCCAGCAGCTCCGATGAGGGGTGGAAGACCCAGTACTTC. This rearrangement joins TRBV11-3 to TRBJ2-5; TRBD1 or TRBD2 may be the D gene (5 bases each). CDR1 SGHNT and CDR2 YENEEA come from the germline V gene. The CDR3 has 14 amino acids. Trimming pared 4 bases from V and 6 bases from J, leaving 15 bases between.

In this sample, this clonotype turned up many times. This chain links TRBV11-2 with TRBJ2-1; 9 positions match TRBD1. After removal of 1 base from V and 8 bases from J, the junction contained 6 bases not matched to a gene. Per the germline V gene, CDR1 is SGHAT and CDR2 is FQNNGV. This CDR3 region has 15 residues. The DNA for the CDR3 is TGTGCCAGCAGCTTAGTTGGGACAGGGCTAGATGAGCAGTTCTTC. It encodes CASSLVGTGLDEQFF. The entire variable domain, with the rest obtained from reference TRBV11-2 and TRBJ2-1, is as follows: EAGVAQSPRYKIIEKRQSVAFWCNPISGHATLYWYQQILGQGPKLLIQFQNNGVVDDSQLPKDRFSAERLKGVDSTLKIQPAKLEDSAVYLCASSLVGTGLDEQFFGPGTRLTVL.

CDR3 in amino acids: CASIYWDRGGYGYTF. For the CDR3, the DNA is TGTGCCAGCATCTACTGGGACAGGGGGGGCTATGGCTACACCTTC. This chain links TRBV6-1 with TRBJ1-2; 11 bases agree with TRBD1. This CDR3 has 15 residues. The V gene's germline CDR1 is MNHNS and CDR2 SASEGT. V shed 7 bases, J shed 4 bases, and the junction held 8 bases outside the gene matches.

Many counts were recorded for this clonotype. The chain is built from TRBV12-3 or TRBV12-4 and TRBJ1-1, with D possibly matching TRBD1 (5 bases). Trimming took off 5 bases at V and 4 bases at J, with 11 bases between the two ends. The CDR3 is 13 residues long. This CDR3 reads CASSQGFATEAFF. The CDR3, as DNA: TGTGCCAGCAGTCAGGGTTTCGCCACTGAAGCTTTCTTT.

This clonotype was detected ten times or more. V usage is TRBV29-1 and J usage is TRBJ1-1, with 7 bases lining up with TRBD1. V shed 6 bases, J shed 0 bases, and the junction held 7 bases outside the gene matches. The CDR3 is made up of 14 amino acids. CDR1 is SQVTM and CDR2 is ANQGSEA in the germline V gene. CDR3 in amino acids: CSVPPGQLNTEAFF. In nucleotides, the CDR3 is TGCAGCGTGCCTCCGGGACAGTTGAACACTGAAGCTTTCTTT.

This clonotype was found many times. The chain employs TRBV3-1 and TRBJ2-3; D gene uncertain. V lost 4 bases and J lost 6, with 17 bases in between. CDR1 and CDR2 (germline): LGHDT, YNNKEL (reference sequence). The CDR3 covers 15 residues. CDR3 in amino acids: CASSRLMGSMDTQYF. The CDR3 bases are TGTGCCAGCAGCCGCCTAATGGGCTCGATGGATACGCAGTATTTT.

Concerning this clonotype: A much larger clonotype is one base distant, so this may be a read error. The chain combines TRBV20-1 with TRBJ2-3; 8 bases fit TRBD2. Germline loops: CDR1 DFQATT, CDR2 SNEGSKA (reference sequence). The CDR3 has 16 amino acids. The CDR3 protein is CSASPSSGGIADTLYF. For the CDR3, the DNA is TGCAGTGCTAGCCCCAGCAGCGGGGGAATAGCAGATACGCTGTATTTT.

This clonotype showed up many times. The chain carries TRBV5-6 and TRBJ1-6; D remains unclear. The length of the CDR3 is 12 residues. Deletions cut 0 bases from V and 9 bases from J, with 4 bases between. CDR1 is SGHDT and CDR2 is YYEEEE in the germline V gene. In nucleotides, the CDR3 is TGTGCCAGCAGCTTGGGTTTTTCACCCCTCCACTTT. The encoded protein is CASSLGFSPLHF.

This clonotype was detected ten times or more. The chain employs TRBV11-3 and TRBJ2-3, with D possibly TRBD2 on 6 matching bases. Germline CDR1 is SGHNT and CDR2 is YENEEA. Trimming left V 5 bases short and J 2 bases short, with 17 bases between. The CDR3 is 16 amino acids. The CDR3 nucleotides read TGTGCCAGCAGCCTCCGGTCTGCGGGGCCCACAGATACGCAGTATTTT. This codes for CASSLRSAGPTDTQYF. Together with reference TRBV11-3 and TRBJ2-3, the CDR3 gives the full variable domain: EAGVVQSPRYKIIEKKQPVAFWCNPISGHNTLYWYLQNLGQGPELLIRYENEEAVDDSQLPKDRFSAERLKGVDSTLKIQPAELGDSAVYLCASSLRSAGPTDTQYFGPGTRLTVL.

Concerning this clonotype: A far larger clone differs by one base, so this is likely a read error. The chain links TRBV11-2 to TRBJ2-5; 13 bases align to TRBD2. The J call may be in error: the DNA end matches TRBJ2-7 better. Germline V gene sequence: CDR1 SGHAT, CDR2 FQNNGV. The CDR3 sequence is 13 residues long. CDR3: CACSRLAGGEQYF. The CDR3 bases are TGTGCCTGCAGCAGACTAGCGGGAGGCGAGCAGTACTTC.

This clonotype was seen ten or more times. This chain joins TRBV6-2 or TRBV6-3 and TRBJ1-5; a possible D gene is TRBD1 (5 bases). The ends were cut back, 6 bases at V and 6 bases at J, with 18 bases in the middle. CDR3 size: 15 residues. Germline values: CDR1 MNHEY, CDR2 SVGEGT. CDR3 nucleotide sequence: TGTGCCAGCAGCCGACGTCAGGGTATCGGTCAGCCCCAGCATTTT. It encodes CASSRRQGIGQPQHF.

Turning to this clonotype: Given a much more abundant clone one base away, this may be a read error. No conserved phenylalanine or tryptophan ends this CDR3, so it is likely a read error. This chain connects TRBV30 to TRBJ2-3; 10 bases align to TRBD2. The trim removed 3 bases at V and 1 base at J, leaving 7 bases unmatched. This CDR3 is 16 amino acids long. Germline values: CDR1 GTSNPN, CDR2 SVGIG (reference sequence). The CDR3 here is CAWSAPGTSGTDTQYL. The CDR3 coding sequence is TGTGCCTGGAGCGCCCCCGGGACTAGCGGCACAGATACGCAGTATCTT.

A note on this clonotype: With only one base between it and a far larger clone, this is likely a read error. The chain carries TRBV6-2 or TRBV6-3 and TRBJ2-4; D could derive from TRBD1 or TRBD2 (7 bases each). V was trimmed by 7 bases and J by 13 bases, leaving 26 bases between them. CDR1 and CDR2 (germline): MNHEY, SVGEGT. The CDR3 runs 15 residues. The CDR3 nucleotides read TGTGCCAGCACCGGACTAGGACAGGCCTCCAATGAGCAGTACTTC. This codes for CASTGLGQASNEQYF.

The gene calls are TRBV19 and TRBJ2-7, with 13 bases matching TRBD2. The CDR3 length is 15 residues. V shed 3 bases, J shed 4 bases, and the junction held 3 bases outside the gene matches. Germline-derived CDR1 and CDR2 are LNHDA and SQIVND (reference sequence). The CDR3 sequence: CASSIVTSGRYEQYF. The CDR3 DNA reads TGTGCCAGTAGTATTGTGACTAGCGGGAGGTACGAGCAGTACTTC.

This clonotype occurred a few times. A much larger clone differs by one base, so this may be a read error. V usage is TRBV11-2 and J usage is TRBJ1-5, with D hard to call. Trimming pared 7 bases from V and 7 bases from J, leaving 14 bases between. Per the germline V gene, CDR1 is SGHAT and CDR2 is FQNNGV. The CDR3 runs 13 residues. Here the CDR3 DNA reads TGTGCCAGCAACCAAAAACCTGAACAGCCCCAGCATTTT. The encoded protein is CASNQKPEQPQHF.

This clonotype was detected many times. V gene TRBV11-2 combines with J gene TRBJ2-1; D is unresolved. Germline V gene data show CDR1 as SGHAT and CDR2 as FQNNGV. The V end lost 1 base, the J end lost 10 bases, and 8 bases lay between the germline ends. CDR3 size: 12 residues. This chain's CDR3 is CASSLGQGEQFF. The CDR3 nucleotides read TGTGCCAGCAGCTTAGGACAAGGGGAGCAGTTCTTC.

The rearrangement uses TRBV11-2 and TRBJ2-3; TRBD1 aligns across 9 bases. V lost 5 bases to trimming and J lost 8 bases; unmatched junction nucleotides: 11. This CDR3 region has 15 residues. Germline V gene data show CDR1 as SGHAT and CDR2 as FQNNGV. CDR3 sequence: CASSRGTGRFGTQYF. DNA of the CDR3: TGTGCCAGCAGCCGCGGGACAGGGCGGTTCGGTACGCAGTATTTT. Combining the CDR3 with reference TRBV11-2 and TRBJ2-3 gives the whole variable domain EAGVAQSPRYKIIEKRQSVAFWCNPISGHATLYWYQQILGQGPKLLIQFQNNGVVDDSQLPKDRFSAERLKGVDSTLKIQPAKLEDSAVYLCASSRGTGRFGTQYFGPGTRLTVL.

There are a few counts of this clonotype. The J gene is TRBJ1-2, the V gene TRBV4-1; D is unclear. CDR3 length equals 13 residues. Germline CDR1 MGHRA, CDR2 YSYEKL. Trimming cost V 1 base and J 4 bases, with 7 bases left between them. The DNA for the CDR3 is TGCGCCAGCAGCCAAGCGGGTACCTATGGCTACACCTTC. Amino acids: CASSQAGTYGYTF.

Worth noting for this clonotype: This may come from a read error, since a much larger clone is one base off. V and J are TRBV6-9 and TRBJ1-3; D may be TRBD1 (6 bases). The length of the CDR3 is 18 residues. CDR1 and CDR2 from the germline V gene are MNHGY and SVAAGI. With 3 bases removed from V and 0 bases from J, the gap between germline ends came to 18 bases. The CDR3 spells CASSYRRTASSSGNTIYF. The CDR3 nucleotides are TGTGCCAGCAGTTACCGCCGGACAGCCAGCAGCTCTGGAAACACCATATATTTT.

This clonotype was seen ten or more times. This chain uses TRBV19 with TRBJ1-5; tentatively, D is TRBD1 (5 bases). The CDR3 spans 14 residues. Per germline, CDR1 LNHDA and CDR2 SQIVND (reference sequence). Deletions cut 7 bases from V and 7 bases from J, with 17 bases between. The CDR3 bases are TGTGCCAGTAACCTCGGGGGGGTAAACCAGCCCCAGCATTTT. Translated, it gives CASNLGGVNQPQHF. Supplemented by reference TRBV19 and TRBJ1-5, the full variable domain reads DGGITQSPKYLFRKEGQNVTLSCEQNLNHDAMYWYRQDPGQGLRLIYYSQIVNDFQKGDIAEGYSVSREKKESFPLTVTSAQKNPTAFYLCASNLGGVNQPQHFGDGTRLSIL.

This clonotype turned up a few times. The J gene is TRBJ2-3, the V gene TRBV6-1; no firm D call. The CDR3 runs to 10 residues. The V gene's germline CDR1 is MNHNS and CDR2 SASEGT. Trimming took 3 bases from V and 7 from J, leaving 2 bases between them. The CDR3 reads CASSDNTQYF. The CDR3 coding sequence is TGTGCCAGCAGTGACAATACGCAGTATTTT.

Ten or more counts support this clonotype. The chain links TRBV7-9 to TRBJ2-5; D may be TRBD1 (6 bases). The V and J ends lost 6 bases and 0 bases respectively, with 8 bases between them. In germline, CDR1 is SEHNR, CDR2 FQNEAQ (reference sequence). CDR3 length: 13 residues. For the CDR3, the DNA is TGTGCCAGCAGGGACAGCAACCAAGAGACCCAGTACTTC. This gives the protein CASRDSNQETQYF.